Listed below are T cell receptor beta chains from one sample, sequenced in a study of immune evolution from preneoplasia to lung adenocarcinoma. Method: immunoSEQ multiplex PCR; TCRdb's copy keeps in-frame clones and lacks some. The sample lists around 39,000 clones, roughly four fifths occurring once. Sequencing was carried out using FFPE invasive lung adenocarcinoma tissue. The receptors were gathered from a person aged 55 to 69 with lung adenocarcinoma. CDR3s include the opening cysteine and the closing phenylalanine or tryptophan. Each record gives: J gene, V gene, D gene, clone size, CDR3 DNA, CDR3 protein. A D gene is named only where the DNA matches it firmly. Size is omitted from some rows. Given values are once, few, many or a class for expanded clones.

j_call: TRBJ2-7
v_call: TRBV10-2
d_call: -
clone_size: -
cdr3_nt: TGCGCCAGCAAATCGGGGCAAAACTACGAGCAGTACTTC
cdr3_aa: CASKSGQNYEQYF

j_call: TRBJ2-3
v_call: TRBV30
d_call: -
clone_size: once
cdr3_nt: TGTGCCTGGACCTTCACAGATACGCAGTATTTT
cdr3_aa: CAWTFTDTQYF

j_call: TRBJ2-3
v_call: TRBV6-4
d_call: TRBD1
clone_size: -
cdr3_nt: TGTGCCAGCAGTTCTACAGGGGGGACAGATACGCAGTATTTT
cdr3_aa: CASSSTGGTDTQYF

j_call: TRBJ2-5
v_call: TRBV5-1
d_call: TRBD2
clone_size: -
cdr3_nt: TGCGCCAGCAGCTTGGCCGGGGGAGGTAGAGCGGGAACTGGGGAGACCCAGTACTTC
cdr3_aa: CASSLAGGGRAGTGETQYF

j_call: TRBJ2-1
v_call: TRBV19
d_call: TRBD1
clone_size: -
cdr3_nt: TGTGCCAGTAGAACCTCGACAGGGAGCGATGAGCAGTTCTTC
cdr3_aa: CASRTSTGSDEQFF

j_call: TRBJ1-5
v_call: TRBV2
d_call: -
clone_size: few
cdr3_nt: TGTGCCAGCAGTGAAGGGGCTCGACAGCCCCAGCATTTT
cdr3_aa: CASSEGARQPQHF

j_call: TRBJ2-7
v_call: TRBV5-4
d_call: -
clone_size: -
cdr3_nt: TGTGCCAGCAGCTTCGGTGTATCAACCTCCTACGAGCAGTACTTC
cdr3_aa: CASSFGVSTSYEQYF

j_call: TRBJ2-2
v_call: TRBV18
d_call: -
clone_size: -
cdr3_nt: TGTGCCAGCTCACAAGATCAGGGATTTCGAACCGGGGAGCTGTTTTTT
cdr3_aa: CASSQDQGFRTGELFF

j_call: TRBJ2-6
v_call: TRBV13
d_call: -
clone_size: once
cdr3_nt: TGTGCCAGCAGCAAATCCAGGGGACACCCTGGGGCCAACGTCCTGACTTTC
cdr3_aa: CASSKSRGHPGANVLTF

j_call: TRBJ2-7
v_call: TRBV7-2
d_call: -
clone_size: once
cdr3_nt: TGTGCCAGCAGCTTAGGTCGGGACGGCCCCTACGAGCAGTACTTC
cdr3_aa: CASSLGRDGPYEQYF

j_call: TRBJ2-1
v_call: TRBV7-3
d_call: -
clone_size: -
cdr3_nt: TGTGCCAGCAGCCAAGGTCAAGCCTTCAATGAGCAGTTCTTC
cdr3_aa: CASSQGQAFNEQFF

j_call: TRBJ2-7
v_call: TRBV28
d_call: -
clone_size: -
cdr3_nt: TGTGCCAGCCTTGCCTGGGGCAGTACCTACGAGCAGTACTTC
cdr3_aa: CASLAWGSTYEQYF

j_call: TRBJ2-1
v_call: TRBV7-7
d_call: -
clone_size: once
cdr3_nt: TGTGCCAGCAGCAAGATAGACGCAGAGTCCTACAATGAGCAGTTCTTC
cdr3_aa: CASSKIDAESYNEQFF

j_call: TRBJ2-1
v_call: TRBV29-1
d_call: -
clone_size: once
cdr3_nt: TGCAGCGTTGCGGCAGGGGCGCAAAATGAGCAGTTCTTC
cdr3_aa: CSVAAGAQNEQFF

j_call: TRBJ1-1
v_call: TRBV30
d_call: TRBD1
clone_size: -
cdr3_nt: TGTGCCTGGAGTGTGGGACAGGGGAACACTGAAGCTTTCTTT
cdr3_aa: CAWSVGQGNTEAFF

j_call: TRBJ1-3
v_call: TRBV18
d_call: -
clone_size: -
cdr3_nt: TGTGCCAGCTCACCAGGGACGGTCGAATCTGGAAACACCATATATTTT
cdr3_aa: CASSPGTVESGNTIYF

j_call: TRBJ2-2
v_call: TRBV29-1
d_call: TRBD1
clone_size: -
cdr3_nt: TGCAGCGTGTCGACAGGGCCTGACACCGGGGAGCTGTTTTTT
cdr3_aa: CSVSTGPDTGELFF